Sequencing of this T cell receptor (beta chain) was carried out in a study of T cell responses to AZD1222 COVID-19 vaccine. General study points: Most donors were white British, females outnumbered males, and clonal diversity was possibly underestimated.

The V gene lost 3 bases and the J gene lost 3 bases, with 6 bases spanning the gap. Germline V gives CDR1 SGHDT, CDR2 YYEEEE. This CDR3 has 12 residues. The data were produced by immunoSEQ multiplex PCR, yet TCRdb's version contains in-frame clones alone and is incomplete. Among 130,000 to 150,000 clones listed, about nine tenths were seen once. Concerning this clone: Its antigen remains unknown.

The TCR was taken from an adult in good health. Here the sequenced sample was peripheral blood, taken on day 0 of AZD1222 vaccination. The rearrangement links TRBV5-6 to TRBJ1-1; D gene unclear. Here the CDR3 reads CASSSGDTEAFF. Written as DNA, the CDR3 is TGTGCCAGCAGCTCTGGAGACACTGAAGCTTTCTTT.